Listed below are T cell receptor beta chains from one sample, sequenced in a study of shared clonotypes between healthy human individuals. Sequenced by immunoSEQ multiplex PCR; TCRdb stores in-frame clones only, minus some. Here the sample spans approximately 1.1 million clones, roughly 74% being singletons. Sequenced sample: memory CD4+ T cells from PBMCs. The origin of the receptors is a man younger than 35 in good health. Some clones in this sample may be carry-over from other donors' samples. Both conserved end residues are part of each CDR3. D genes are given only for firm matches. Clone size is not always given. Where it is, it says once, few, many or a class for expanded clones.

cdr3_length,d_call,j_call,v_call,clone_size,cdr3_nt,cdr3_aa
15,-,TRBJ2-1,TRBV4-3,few,TGCGCCAGCAGCCAGGACGAGGGACTCTACAATGAGCAGTTCTTC,CASSQDEGLYNEQFF
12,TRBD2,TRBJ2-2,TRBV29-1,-,TGCAGCGCCGGGACTAGCGGAGGGGAGCTGTTTTTT,CSAGTSGGELFF
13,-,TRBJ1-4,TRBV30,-,TGTGCCTGGAGACGCAGCACTAATGAAAAACTGTTTTTT,CAWRRSTNEKLFF
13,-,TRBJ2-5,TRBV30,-,TGTGCCTGGAGTGTAGTGTCAGGGGAGACCCAGTACTTC,CAWSVVSGETQYF
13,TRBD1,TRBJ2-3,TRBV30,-,TGTGCCTGGAGCTGGACAGGGGAAGATACGCAGTATTTT,CAWSWTGEDTQYF
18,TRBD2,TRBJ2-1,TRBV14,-,TGTGCCAGCAGCCAGAAGAATCGCCCTAGCGGGAGATACAATGAGCAGTTCTTC,CASSQKNRPSGRYNEQFF
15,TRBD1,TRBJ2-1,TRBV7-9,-,TGTGCCAGCAGCTTACTCTGGACAGGGGGCAATGAGCAGTTCTTC,CASSLLWTGGNEQFF
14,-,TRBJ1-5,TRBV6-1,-,TGTGCCAGCAGTGAATACAGGGTCAATCAGCCCCAGCATTTT,CASSEYRVNQPQHF
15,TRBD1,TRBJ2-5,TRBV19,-,TGTGCCAGTAGTGAACAGGGGCCCCCCAGTGAGACCCAGTACTTC,CASSEQGPPSETQYF
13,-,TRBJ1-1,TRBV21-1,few,TGTGCCAGCAGCAGGGAGGGGGACACTGAAGCTTTCTTT,CASSREGDTEAFF
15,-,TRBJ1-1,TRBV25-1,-,TGTGCCAGCAGTGACCCGAGTGAGGGGAACACTGAAGCTTTCTTT,CASSDPSEGNTEAFF
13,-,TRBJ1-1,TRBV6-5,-,TGTGCCAGCAGTTACTTCGGAGGCACTGAAGCTTTCTTT,CASSYFGGTEAFF
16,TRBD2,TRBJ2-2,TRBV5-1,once,TGCGCCAGCAGCTTGGGTAGCGGGCCGAACACCGGGGAGCTGTTTTTT,CASSLGSGPNTGELFF
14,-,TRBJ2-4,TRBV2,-,TGTGCCAGCAGTGGGGACGGGGCCAAAAACATTCAGTACTTC,CASSGDGAKNIQYF
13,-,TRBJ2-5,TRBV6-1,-,TGTGCCAGCTTGAGCGAGAATCAAGAGACCCAGTACTTC,CASLSENQETQYF
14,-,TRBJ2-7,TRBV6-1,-,TGTGCCAGCCTCCGGGGAACGATTTCCTACGAGCAGTACTTC,CASLRGTISYEQYF
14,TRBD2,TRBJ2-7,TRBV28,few,TGTGCCAGCAGTTCTCCGGGGACTACCTACGAGCAGTACTTC,CASSSPGTTYEQYF
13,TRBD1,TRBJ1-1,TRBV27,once,TGTGCCAGCAGATGGGACAGGGGCACTGAAGCTTTCTTT,CASRWDRGTEAFF
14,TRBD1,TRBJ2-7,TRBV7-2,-,TGTGCCAGCACCCTACAGGGGCCGGTGAGCGAGCAGTACTTC,CASTLQGPVSEQYF
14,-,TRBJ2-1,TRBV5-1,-,TGCGCCAGCAGCGATCTGACTCGAACAAATGAGCAGTTCTTC,CASSDLTRTNEQFF
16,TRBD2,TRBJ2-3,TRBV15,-,TGTGCCACCAGCAGAGGACCGGCAGCGGGAGTAGATACGCAGTATTTT,CATSRGPAAGVDTQYF
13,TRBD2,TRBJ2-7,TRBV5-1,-,TGCGCCAGCGGGGGACTAGGAGCCTACGAGCAGTACTTC,CASGGLGAYEQYF
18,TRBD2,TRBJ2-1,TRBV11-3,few,TGTGCCAGCAGCTTAGGATGGGCTAGCGGGTACTCTAAGGATGAGCAGTTCTTC,CASSLGWASGYSKDEQFF
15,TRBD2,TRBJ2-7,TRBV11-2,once,TGTGCCAGCAGCCAAATCCCGGGACTACTATACGAGCAGTACTTC,CASSQIPGLLYEQYF
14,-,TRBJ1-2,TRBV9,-,TGTGCCAGCAGCGTATTTGCAGGGAGCTATGGCTACACCTTC,CASSVFAGSYGYTF
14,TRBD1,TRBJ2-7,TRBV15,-,TGTGCCACCAGCAGAACCGGGACAGAGTACGAGCAGTACTTC,CATSRTGTEYEQYF
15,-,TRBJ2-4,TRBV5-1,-,TGCGCCAGCAGCTCTGGTCCAACAGCGCAAAACATTCAGTACTTC,CASSSGPTAQNIQYF
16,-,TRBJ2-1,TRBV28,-,TGTGCCAGCAGTCAGCGTTCTTTGAGCTCCTACAATGAGCAGTTCTTC,CASSQRSLSSYNEQFF
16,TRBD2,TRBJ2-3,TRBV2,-,TGTGCCAGCAAAATTCGGCTAGCGGGAACCACAGATACGCAGTATTTT,CASKIRLAGTTDTQYF
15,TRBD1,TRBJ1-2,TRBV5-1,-,TGCGCCAGCAGCCTGGGACAGGGGGCACGGTATGGCTACACCTTC,CASSLGQGARYGYTF
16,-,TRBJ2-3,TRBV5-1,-,TGCGCCAGCAGCCCCGGAACGTCCACGGGCGCAGATACGCAGTATTTT,CASSPGTSTGADTQYF
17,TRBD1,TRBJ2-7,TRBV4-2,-,TGTGCCAGCAGCCAAGCAGCCGGGACAGGGACGTTCCACGAGCAGTACTTC,CASSQAAGTGTFHEQYF
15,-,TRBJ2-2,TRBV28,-,TGTGCCAGCAGTTTCCGTAGGAGGGCGGCGGGGGAGCTGTTTTTT,CASSFRRRAAGELFF
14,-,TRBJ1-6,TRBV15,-,TGTGCCACCAGCACGGGGACCGGGGCTTCACCCCTCCACTTT,CATSTGTGASPLHF
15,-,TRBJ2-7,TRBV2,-,TGTGCCAGCAGTGAAAGTGGAGGTCAACCCTACGAGCAGTACTTC,CASSESGGQPYEQYF
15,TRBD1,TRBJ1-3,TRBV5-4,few,TGTGCCAGCAGCCCTCCGGGACAGGGAGGAAACACCATATATTTT,CASSPPGQGGNTIYF
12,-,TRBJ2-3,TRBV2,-,TGTGCCGGCCAGGGGGGACCAGATACGCAGTATTTT,CAGQGGPDTQYF
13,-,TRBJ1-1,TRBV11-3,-,TGTGCCAGCAGCCCACAAACTAACACTGAAGCTTTCTTT,CASSPQTNTEAFF
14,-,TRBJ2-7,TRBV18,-,TGTGCCAGCTCAAGTATGGGCACCTTCTACGAGCAGTACTTC,CASSSMGTFYEQYF
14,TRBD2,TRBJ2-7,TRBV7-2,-,TGTGCCAGCAGCCCCGGGACTAGACCCTACGAGCAGTACTTC,CASSPGTRPYEQYF
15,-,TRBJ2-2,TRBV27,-,TGTGCCAGCAGTTTACGCAGGGTAGACACCGGGGAGCTGTTTTTT,CASSLRRVDTGELFF
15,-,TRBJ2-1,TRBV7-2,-,TGTGCCAGCAGCTTAAGCGCGGGGACCTACAATGAGCAGTTCTTC,CASSLSAGTYNEQFF
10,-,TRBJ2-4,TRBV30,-,TGTGCCTGGAGTGGCCGCATTCAGTACTTC,CAWSGRIQYF
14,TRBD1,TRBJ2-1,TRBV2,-,TGTGCCAGCAAGGGACAGGGAATAGGTGGTGAGCAGTTCTTC,CASKGQGIGGEQFF
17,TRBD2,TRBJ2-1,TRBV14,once,TGTGCCAGCATGGTATGGCGGGAGGGCCATGTTTACAATGAGCAGTTCTTC,CASMVWREGHVYNEQFF